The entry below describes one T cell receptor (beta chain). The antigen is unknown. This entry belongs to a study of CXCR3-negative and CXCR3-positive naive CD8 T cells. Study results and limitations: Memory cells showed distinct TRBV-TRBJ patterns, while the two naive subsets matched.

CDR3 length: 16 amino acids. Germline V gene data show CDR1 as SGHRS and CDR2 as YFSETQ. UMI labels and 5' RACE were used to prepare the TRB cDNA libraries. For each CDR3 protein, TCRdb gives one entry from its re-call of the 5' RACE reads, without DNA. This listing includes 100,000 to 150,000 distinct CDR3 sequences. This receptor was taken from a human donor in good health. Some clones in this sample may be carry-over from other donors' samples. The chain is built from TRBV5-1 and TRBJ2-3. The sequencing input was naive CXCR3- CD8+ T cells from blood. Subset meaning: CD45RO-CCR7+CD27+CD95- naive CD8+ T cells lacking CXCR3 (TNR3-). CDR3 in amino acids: CASSLSEARSTDTQYF.